Below are 26 T cell receptor beta chains sequenced from a single sample in a study of blood T cell repertoires in COVID-19. Measured with immunoSEQ multiplex PCR; TCRdb has only the in-frame clones, and not every one. The sample lists almost 70,000 clones; 89% were seen once. Sequenced: peripheral blood. These receptors originate from a woman aged 45-65 years with active COVID-19.

The chain links TRBV6-1 to TRBJ1-2; D is uncertain. Germline values: CDR1 MNHNS, CDR2 SASEGT. V lost 3 bases and J 5 bases, leaving 16 bases between the germline ends. This CDR3 spans 15 amino acids. In nucleotides, the CDR3 is TGTGCCAGCAGTGATGAGAGGGCAACTATGTATGGCTACACCTTC. Encoded protein: CASSDERATMYGYTF.

The rearrangement links TRBV30 to TRBJ2-3; tentatively, D is TRBD1 (6 bases). Germline V gene data show CDR1 as GTSNPN and CDR2 as SVGIG (reference sequence). CDR3 size: 15 residues. Trimming took off 0 bases at V and 2 bases at J, with 12 bases between the two ends. The CDR3 sequence: CAWSVPRGFTDTQYF. The CDR3 nucleotides read TGTGCCTGGAGTGTACCCAGGGGCTTCACAGATACGCAGTATTTT.

The chain uses TRBV2 and TRBJ2-2; 9 bases line up with TRBD2. This CDR3 spans 16 amino acids. Per the germline V gene, CDR1 is SNHLY and CDR2 is FYNNEI. V gave up 6 bases and J gave up 4 bases; unmatched junction bases: 9. The CDR3 sequence: CASRLSSGVSTGELFF. Written as DNA, the CDR3 is TGTGCCAGCAGACTTTCTAGCGGGGTGAGCACCGGGGAGCTGTTTTTT.

J is TRBJ2-7 and V is TRBV29-1; 8 positions agree with TRBD2. Per the germline V gene, CDR1 is SQVTM and CDR2 is ANQGSEA. The CDR3 loop spans 14 amino acids. With V trimmed by 4 bases and J by 4 bases, 9 bases remained unmatched. The CDR3 DNA reads as TGCAGCGTTGGAGGACTAGCAAATGCTTACGAGCAGTACTTC. Translation gives CSVGGLANAYEQYF.

The CDR3 nucleotides read TGTGCCAGCAATTCATTGGGCCTGGAGCAGTATTTT. Its protein is CASNSLGLEQYF. The chain uses TRBV27 and TRBJ2-3; D is undetermined. V was trimmed by 7 bases and J by 11 bases, leaving 16 bases between them. This CDR3 has 12 residues. Per germline, CDR1 MNHEY and CDR2 SMNVEV (reference sequence).

This clone was picked up one time. This sequence joins TRBV9 and TRBJ1-1; D is perhaps TRBD1 (5 bases). V lost 0 bases, J lost 5 bases, and 11 bases lay in between. The CDR3 extends over 14 amino acids. Germline values: CDR1 SGDLS, CDR2 YYNGEE. CDR3 region: CASSVAQGRTEAFF. CDR3 nucleotides: TGTGCCAGCAGCGTAGCGCAGGGTAGGACTGAAGCTTTCTTT.

CDR3 in DNA: TGTGCCACCAGCAGAGATCGCGGGGGGCTCAACTCCTACGAGCAGTACTTC. Amino acids: CATSRDRGGLNSYEQYF. The V gene is TRBV15, the J gene TRBJ2-7, with 8 nucleotides matching TRBD2. CDR1 and CDR2 from the germline V gene are LNHNV and YYDKDF (reference sequence). J was trimmed by 0 bases and V by 0 bases; bases with no gene match: 7. The CDR3 loop spans 17 amino acids.

This clone was seen only once. The V and J genes are TRBV3-1 (or the pseudogene TRBV3-2) and TRBJ1-2; D is unclear. This CDR3 has 13 residues. V lost 3 bases and J lost 6, with 11 bases in between. Per germline, CDR1 LGHDT and CDR2 YNNKEL (reference sequence). The CDR3 nucleotides read TGTGCCAGCAGCCAGACCCGACACGATGGCTACACCTTC. Amino acids: CASSQTRHDGYTF.

The rearrangement joins TRBV19 to TRBJ1-5; tentatively, D is TRBD1 (6 bases). CDR1 and CDR2 from the germline V gene are LNHDA and SQIVND (reference sequence). The CDR3 has 14 amino acids. V was shortened by 10 bases and J by 0 bases, with 13 bases between the two germline ends. The CDR3 DNA reads as TGTGCCACTGGGGGGGGCGATAGCAATCAGCCCCAGCATTTT. It is translated as CATGGGDSNQPQHF.

The chain is built from TRBV5-1 and TRBJ1-2, with TRBD1 matching 7 bases. J was trimmed by 3 bases and V by 1 base; bases with no gene match: 3. Per germline, CDR1 SGHRS and CDR2 YFSETQ. This CDR3 region has 14 residues. The CDR3 DNA reads TGCGCCAGCAGCTTGTCCGGGACAGACTATGGCTACACCTTC. Translated: CASSLSGTDYGYTF. Complete variable domain (other parts from reference TRBV5-1 and TRBJ1-2): KAGVTQTPRYLIKTRGQQVTLSCSPISGHRSVSWYQQTPGQGLQFLFEYFSETQRNKGNFPGRFSGRQFSNSRSEMNVSTLELGDSALYLCASSLSGTDYGYTFGSGTRLTVV.

V and J are TRBV5-3 and TRBJ2-2; TRBD1 is a possible D gene (6 bases). TRBV5-3 is an ORF; its function is uncertain. There are 15 residues in the CDR3. The V end lost 5 bases, the J end lost 0 bases, and 11 bases lay between the germline ends. The CDR3 region has the DNA TGTGCCAGAAGGGTCAGGGGATCGAACACCGGGGAGCTGTTTTTT. Protein sequence: CARRVRGSNTGELFF.

J is TRBJ1-2 and V is TRBV7-8; 9 nucleotides align to TRBD1. Unmatched junction bases numbered 7, after V lost 3 bases and J lost 8 bases. The CDR3 contains 14 residues. Germline V gene data show CDR1 as SGHVS and CDR2 as FQNEAQ. For the CDR3, the DNA is TGTGCCAGCAGCTTCTTGGGACAGGGAGAAGGCTACACCTTC. This encodes CASSFLGQGEGYTF.

J is TRBJ1-4 and V is TRBV4-1, with D tentatively TRBD1 (5 bases). V lost 4 bases and J lost 8, with 14 bases in between. Germline lookup yields CDR1 MGHRA and CDR2 YSYEKL. This CDR3 has 14 residues. The CDR3 nucleotides are TGCGCCAGCAGCCGACTTTGGGACTCCGAAAAACTGTTTTTT. The encoded protein is CASSRLWDSEKLFF.

CDR3 coding DNA: TGTGCCACCAGCAGAGCACCGACTAGCGGGACCAATGAGCAGTTCTTC. It yields the protein CATSRAPTSGTNEQFF. V is TRBV15 and J is TRBJ2-1, with TRBD2 matching 11 bases. Germline CDR1 and CDR2: LNHNV and YYDKDF (reference sequence). V lost 1 base and J lost 6; bases outside the gene matches: 5. The CDR3 runs 16 residues.

The chain's CDR3 is CASSLSTGNNEKLFF. The CDR3 region has the DNA TGTGCCAGCAGCTTGAGTACAGGAAATAATGAAAAACTGTTTTTT. V gene TRBV5-4 combines with J gene TRBJ1-4, with D possibly TRBD1 on 5 matching bases. V was clipped by 1 base and J by 4 bases, with 11 bases between them. This CDR3 has 15 amino acids. The germline V gene has CDR1 SGHNT and CDR2 YYREEE (reference sequence).

This clone was detected once. The chain couples TRBV3-1 (or the pseudogene TRBV3-2) to TRBJ2-7, with 9 bases fitting TRBD2. The J segment lost 6 bases and the V segment lost 1 base, leaving 4 bases of the junction unmatched. In germline, CDR1 is LGHDT, CDR2 YNNKEL (reference sequence). The CDR3 runs to 14 residues. DNA for the CDR3: TGTGCCAGCAGCCAAGCGGGACTAGCCCCCGAGCAGTACTTC. It is translated as CASSQAGLAPEQYF.

The CDR3 sequence: CASSLAAGVQESQYF. The CDR3 DNA sequence: TGTGCCAGCAGCTTGGCGGCGGGAGTTCAGGAATCGCAGTACTTC. The chain uses TRBV5-5 and TRBJ2-7; TRBD2 matches 7 bases. The CDR3 is 15 residues long. After removal of 0 bases from V and 9 bases from J, the junction contained 12 bases not matched to a gene. Germline V gene sequence: CDR1 SGHKS, CDR2 YYEKEE (reference sequence).

The CDR3 protein is CASTPQGMNTEAFF. The DNA for the CDR3 is TGTGCCAGCACCCCACAGGGAATGAACACTGAAGCTTTCTTT. The chain links TRBV6-5 to TRBJ1-1; possible D gene TRBD1, 6 bases. Per germline, CDR1 MNHEY and CDR2 SVGAGI. The CDR3 runs to 14 residues. Trimming took 7 bases from V and 0 from J, leaving 12 bases between them.

This chain joins TRBV5-5 and TRBJ2-2; TRBD2 matches 14 bases. Germline trimming cut 0 bases from V and 7 bases from J; bases unmatched to any gene: 8. The CDR3 contains 18 residues. From germline, CDR1 is SGHKS and CDR2 YYEKEE (reference sequence). CDR3 residues: CASSLETSGRAGGGELFF. Here the CDR3 DNA reads TGTGCCAGCAGCTTGGAGACTAGCGGGAGGGCCGGTGGCGGGGAGCTGTTTTTT.

This chain links TRBV29-1 with TRBJ2-5, with a weak D call TRBD2 (6 bases). Between the trimmed V and J ends, which lost 3 bases and 9 bases, there was a span of 14 bases. This CDR3 region has 12 residues. The germline V gene encodes CDR1 SQVTM and CDR2 ANQGSEA. As DNA, the CDR3 is TGCAGCGTTGATGGCGGGGTTGGGGCCCAGTACTTC. Its protein is CSVDGGVGAQYF.

The V and J genes are TRBV2 and TRBJ2-7, with TRBD1 as a possible D gene (6 bases). V lost 6 bases to trimming and J lost 2 bases, with 11 bases between them. The germline CDR1 and CDR2 sequences are SNHLY and FYNNEI. The CDR3 consists of 13 residues. CDR3 coding DNA: TGTGCCAGCAGAGGGGACACCCCCTACGAGCAGTACTTC. This gives the protein CASRGDTPYEQYF.

This clone is a singleton in its sample. The V call is TRBV14, the J call TRBJ2-3; 8 nucleotides align to TRBD1. Germline loops: CDR1 SGHDN, CDR2 FVKESK. There are 21 residues in the CDR3. The V gene end was trimmed by 4 bases and the J gene end by 4 bases; junction bases not matched to a gene: 25. The CDR3 reads CASSPLPGQGPGENPPDTQYF. As DNA, the CDR3 is TGTGCCAGCAGCCCCTTGCCCGGACAGGGACCGGGAGAAAACCCCCCAGATACGCAGTATTTT.

V gene TRBV11-1 combines with J gene TRBJ2-1; the match to TRBD1 covers 7 bases. The V gene end was trimmed by 3 bases and the J gene end by 4 bases; junction bases not matched to a gene: 0. The CDR3 extends over 13 amino acids. Germline assignment: CDR1 SGHAT and CDR2 FQDESV (reference sequence). This CDR3 reads CASSLDRYNEQFF. The CDR3, as DNA: TGTGCCAGCAGCTTGGACAGGTACAATGAGCAGTTCTTC.

The V and J genes are TRBV5-1 and TRBJ2-7; TRBD1 matches at 8 bases. V lost 4 bases and J lost 2; bases outside the gene matches: 8. This CDR3 is 15 amino acids long. Germline V CDR1 and CDR2: SGHRS, YFSETQ. CDR3 amino acids: CASSPGQGSTYEQYF. CDR3 in DNA: TGCGCCAGCAGCCCTGGACAGGGATCAACCTACGAGCAGTACTTC. Looking up the rest from reference TRBV5-1 and TRBJ2-7 gives the full variable domain: KAGVTQTPRYLIKTRGQQVTLSCSPISGHRSVSWYQQTPGQGLQFLFEYFSETQRNKGNFPGRFSGRQFSNSRSEMNVSTLELGDSALYLCASSPGQGSTYEQYFGPGTRLTVT.

The chain combines TRBV6-1 with TRBJ2-1; 11 bases align to TRBD2. The CDR3 contains 16 residues. Germline assignment: CDR1 MNHNS and CDR2 SASEGT. Germline trimming cut 2 bases from V and 3 bases from J; bases unmatched to any gene: 3. As DNA, the CDR3 is TGTGCCAGCAGTGAATGGACTAGCGGGCTCTACAATGAGCAGTTCTTC. Its protein is CASSEWTSGLYNEQFF.

This chain joins TRBV3-1 (or the pseudogene TRBV3-2) and TRBJ1-2; maybe TRBD1 (5 bases). Germline V CDR1 and CDR2: LGHDT, YNNKEL (reference sequence). The V and J ends lost 3 bases and 3 bases respectively, with 8 bases between them. This CDR3 is 13 amino acids long. CDR3 sequence: CASSQEGHYGYTF. CDR3 nucleotides: TGTGCCAGCAGCCAGGAGGGGCACTATGGCTACACCTTC.